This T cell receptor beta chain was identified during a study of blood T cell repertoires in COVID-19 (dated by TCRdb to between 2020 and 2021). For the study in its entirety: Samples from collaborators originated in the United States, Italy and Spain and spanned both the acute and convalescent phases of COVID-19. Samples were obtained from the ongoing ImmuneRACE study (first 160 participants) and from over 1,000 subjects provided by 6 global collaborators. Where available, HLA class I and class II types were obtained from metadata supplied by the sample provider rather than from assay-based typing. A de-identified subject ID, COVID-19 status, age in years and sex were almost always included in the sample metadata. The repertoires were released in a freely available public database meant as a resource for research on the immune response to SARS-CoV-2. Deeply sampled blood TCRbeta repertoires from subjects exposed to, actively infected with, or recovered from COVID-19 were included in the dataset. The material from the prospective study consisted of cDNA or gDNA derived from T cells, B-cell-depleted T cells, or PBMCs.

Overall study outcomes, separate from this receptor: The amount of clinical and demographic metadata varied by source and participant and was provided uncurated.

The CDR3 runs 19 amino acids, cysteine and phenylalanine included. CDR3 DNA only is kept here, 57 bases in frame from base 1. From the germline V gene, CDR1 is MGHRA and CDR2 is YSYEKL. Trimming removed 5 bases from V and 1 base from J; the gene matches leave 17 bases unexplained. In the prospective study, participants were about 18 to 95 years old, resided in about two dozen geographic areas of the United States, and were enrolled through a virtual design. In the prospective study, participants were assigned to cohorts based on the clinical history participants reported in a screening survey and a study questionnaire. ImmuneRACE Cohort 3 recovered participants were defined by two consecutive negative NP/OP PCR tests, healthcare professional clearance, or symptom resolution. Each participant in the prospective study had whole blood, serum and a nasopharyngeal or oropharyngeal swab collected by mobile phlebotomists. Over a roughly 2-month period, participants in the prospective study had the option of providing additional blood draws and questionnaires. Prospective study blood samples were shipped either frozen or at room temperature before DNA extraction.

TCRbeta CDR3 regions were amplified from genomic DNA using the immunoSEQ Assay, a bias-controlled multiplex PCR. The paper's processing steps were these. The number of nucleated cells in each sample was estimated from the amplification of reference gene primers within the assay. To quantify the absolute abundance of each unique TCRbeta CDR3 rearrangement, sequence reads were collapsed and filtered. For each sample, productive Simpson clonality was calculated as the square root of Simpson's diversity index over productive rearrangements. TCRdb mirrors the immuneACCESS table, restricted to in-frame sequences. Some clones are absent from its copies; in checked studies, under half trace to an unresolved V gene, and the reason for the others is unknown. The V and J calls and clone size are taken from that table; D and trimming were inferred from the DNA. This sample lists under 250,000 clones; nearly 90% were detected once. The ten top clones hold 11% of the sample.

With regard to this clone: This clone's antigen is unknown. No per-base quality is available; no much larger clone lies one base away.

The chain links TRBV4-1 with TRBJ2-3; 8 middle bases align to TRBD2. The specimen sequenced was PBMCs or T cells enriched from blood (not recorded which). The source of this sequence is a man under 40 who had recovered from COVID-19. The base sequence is TGCGCCAGCAGCTACCTTGTACTAGCGGTACCCCCTGGCACAGATACGCAGTATTTT. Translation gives CASSYLVLAVPPGTDTQYF.